This is a list of T cell receptor beta chains from one sample in a study of blood T cell repertoires in COVID-19. Sequencing used immunoSEQ multiplex PCR; TCRdb keeps in-frame clones, though not all of them. The data show over 60,000 clones, with about 91% seen just once and approximately 8.9% held by the top ten. Sequenced input: peripheral blood. Every receptor here comes from a man at least 80 years old with acute or convalescent COVID-19. Each CDR3 is given with its conserved first and last residue. The D gene is left open where the match is weak. Expanded clones are given a class, and other clones once, few, many or no size at all.

NA,TRBD1,TRBJ1-1,TRBV19,CASSFRSGTGGRHTEAFF,TGTGCCAGTAGTTTCCGCTCCGGGACAGGGGGCCGTCACACTGAAGCTTTCTTT
medium-sized,TRBD1,TRBJ1-2,TRBV9,CASSGSDRGLFGYTF,TGTGCCAGCAGCGGATCGGACAGGGGATTGTTCGGCTACACCTTC
NA,NA,TRBJ2-4,TRBV5-6,CASRGLGRQNIQYF,TGTGCCAGCAGGGGGCTGGGCCGGCAAAACATTCAGTACTTC
NA,NA,TRBJ2-2,TRBV7-8,CASSLYGLNTGELFF,TGTGCCAGCAGCTTATACGGTTTGAACACCGGGGAGCTGTTTTTT
few,NA,TRBJ2-2,TRBV6-5,CASSPRRTNTGELFF,TGTGCCAGCAGTCCACGGAGGACGAACACCGGGGAGCTGTTTTTT
NA,NA,TRBJ2-3,TRBV5-4,CASSLAGVDTQYF,TGTGCCAGCAGCTTGGCGGGGGTAGATACGCAGTATTTT
NA,TRBD1,TRBJ2-5,TRBV7-3,CASSYGTEETQYF,TGTGCCAGCAGCTATGGGACAGAAGAGACCCAGTACTTC
NA,TRBD2,TRBJ2-7,TRBV9,CASSSTSSGGREQYF,TGTGCCAGCAGCTCCACTTCTAGCGGGGGTCGCGAGCAGTACTTC
NA,TRBD1,TRBJ2-3,TRBV24-1,CATSDTTGGKTDTQYF,TGTGCCACCAGTGATACGACAGGGGGCAAGACAGATACGCAGTATTTT
NA,TRBD1,TRBJ2-1,TRBV24-1,CATAGTGGPDEQFF,TGTGCCACCGCCGGGACAGGGGGCCCGGATGAGCAGTTCTTC
NA,TRBD1,TRBJ2-7,TRBV5-6,CASTKPGQGIFGYEQYF,TGTGCCAGCACCAAACCGGGACAGGGAATTTTCGGATACGAGCAGTACTTC
NA,TRBD1,TRBJ2-1,TRBV4-1,CASSPTRPLTGGNEQFF,TGCGCCAGCAGCCCTACAAGGCCGCTAACAGGGGGCAATGAGCAGTTCTTC
NA,TRBD1,TRBJ1-5,TRBV5-1,CASSPKPQGADQPQHF,TGCGCCAGCAGCCCAAAGCCTCAGGGGGCTGATCAGCCCCAGCATTTT
NA,NA,TRBJ1-4,TRBV6-5,CASSRDSWDEKLFF,TGTGCCAGCAGTAGGGACTCTTGGGATGAAAAACTGTTTTTT
NA,TRBD1,TRBJ1-4,TRBV3-1/TRBV3-2,CASSRQGYGEKLFF,TGTGCCAGCAGCCGACAGGGGTACGGTGAAAAACTGTTTTTT
NA,NA,TRBJ1-5,TRBV5-6,CASSPGVGNQPQHF,TGTGCCAGCAGCCCCGGGGTCGGCAATCAGCCCCAGCATTTT
NA,TRBD1,TRBJ1-2,TRBV2,CASSELGDRGRHTF,TGTGCCAGCAGTGAATTAGGTGACAGGGGGAGGCACACCTTC
NA,TRBD1,TRBJ2-3,TRBV6-1,CASSEAWGTGGTDTQYF,TGTGCCAGCAGTGAAGCGTGGGGGACAGGGGGCACAGATACGCAGTATTTT
NA,NA,TRBJ2-7,TRBV7-9,CASSSRQVYEQYF,TGTGCCAGCAGCTCACGACAGGTTTACGAGCAGTACTTC
NA,NA,TRBJ1-5,TRBV2,CASSGAQGSQPQHF,TGTGCCAGCAGTGGCGCTCAGGGTTCCCAGCCCCAGCATTTT
few,NA,TRBJ1-5,TRBV19,CASSRGLNSNQPQHF,TGTGCCAGCAGTAGGGGACTAAATAGCAATCAGCCCCAGCATTTT
NA,TRBD1,TRBJ1-6,TRBV12-5,CASVSGSRYPDRGQTPLHF,TGTGCTAGTGTCTCGGGGTCGCGATATCCCGACAGGGGGCAGACACCCCTCCACTTT
NA,NA,TRBJ1-5,TRBV21-1,CAAVGRANQPQHF,TGTGCCGCGGTGGGCAGGGCAAATCAGCCCCAGCATTTT
NA,TRBD1,TRBJ2-3,TRBV3-1/TRBV3-2,CASSQGTGTSTDTQYF,TGTGCCAGCAGCCAGGGGACAGGGACTAGCACAGATACGCAGTATTTT
NA,NA,TRBJ2-6,TRBV6-5,CASRDISGANVLTF,TGTGCCAGCAGAGACATTTCTGGGGCCAACGTCCTGACTTTC
NA,NA,TRBJ1-3,TRBV18,CASSPPPGSGNTIYF,TGTGCCAGCTCACCGCCCCCGGGTAGTGGAAACACCATATATTTT
NA,NA,TRBJ1-1,TRBV7-9,CASSPPGTEAFF,TGTGCCAGCAGCCCTCCCGGCACTGAAGCTTTCTTT
NA,NA,TRBJ1-3,TRBV3-1/TRBV3-2,CASSQEGSSGNTIYF,TGTGCCAGCAGCCAAGAGGGGAGCTCTGGAAACACCATATATTTT
NA,NA,TRBJ1-1,TRBV10-1,CASSEQGGTEAFF,TGCGCCAGCAGTGAACAGGGTGGCACTGAAGCTTTCTTT
NA,TRBD2,TRBJ2-1,TRBV5-1,CASSQSGLAGAVEQFF,TGCGCCAGCAGCCAATCTGGACTAGCGGGAGCGGTTGAGCAGTTCTTC
NA,NA,TRBJ1-1,TRBV3-1/TRBV3-2,CASSRGVRTEAFF,TGTGCCAGCAGCCGGGGGGTAAGGACTGAAGCTTTCTTT
few,NA,TRBJ1-1,TRBV28,CASSLRQAYTEAFF,TGTGCCAGCAGTTTAAGACAGGCCTACACTGAAGCTTTCTTT
NA,NA,TRBJ1-1,TRBV9,CASRNSLAGEAFF,TGTGCCAGCAGAAATTCATTGGCGGGAGAAGCTTTCTTT
NA,TRBD1,TRBJ2-1,TRBV24-1,CATSDSGTGINNEQFF,TGTGCCACCAGTGATTCCGGGACAGGGATAAACAATGAGCAGTTCTTC
NA,NA,TRBJ2-7,TRBV5-4,CASSLGPTGRRREEQYF,TGTGCCAGCAGCTTGGGACCTACGGGGCGCAGGAGGGAAGAGCAGTACTTC
NA,NA,TRBJ2-6,TRBV3-1/TRBV3-2,CASSQQQGRSGANVLTF,TGTGCCAGCAGCCAGCAGCAGGGCCGCTCTGGGGCCAACGTCCTGACTTTC
NA,NA,TRBJ1-5,TRBV12-5,CASGLGFLVVRPQHF,TGTGCTAGTGGTTTGGGGTTCCTTGTCGTGAGGCCCCAGCATTTT
NA,TRBD1,TRBJ1-1,TRBV5-8,CASSWHRGQNTEAFF,TGTGCCAGCAGCTGGCACAGGGGCCAGAACACTGAAGCTTTCTTT
NA,TRBD1,TRBJ1-2,TRBV19,CASSITTGGGRGYTF,TGTGCCAGTAGTATAACGACAGGGGGCGGTCGGGGCTACACCTTC
NA,TRBD1,TRBJ1-1,TRBV19,CASGGQFNTEAFF,TGTGCCAGTGGGGGACAGTTTAACACTGAAGCTTTCTTT
NA,TRBD2,TRBJ2-1,TRBV6-1,CASSEGYSGSHEQFF,TGTGCCAGCAGTGAAGGTTATAGCGGGAGTCATGAGCAGTTCTTC
NA,NA,TRBJ2-5,TRBV5-1,CASSFDSPRETQYF,TGCGCCAGCAGCTTTGACAGCCCGAGGGAGACCCAGTACTTC
few,NA,TRBJ1-3,TRBV7-9,CASSFRGRGRSGNTIYF,TGTGCCAGCAGCTTTCGAGGGCGGGGACGGTCTGGAAACACCATATATTTT
NA,TRBD1,TRBJ1-2,TRBV19,CATTELGTGDNYGYTF,TGTGCCACCACCGAGCTCGGGACAGGCGATAACTATGGCTACACCTTC
NA,TRBD1,TRBJ2-1,TRBV2,CASSEALPRGNEQFF,TGTGCCAGCAGTGAAGCGCTACCCAGGGGGAATGAGCAGTTCTTC
NA,TRBD1,TRBJ1-1,TRBV19,CASSPRTGWNTEAFF,TGTGCCAGTAGTCCTCGGACAGGTTGGAACACTGAAGCTTTCTTT
NA,NA,TRBJ2-1,TRBV11-2,CASSPGQGVDEQFF,TGTGCCAGCAGTCCAGGGCAGGGTGTGGATGAGCAGTTCTTC
once,NA,TRBJ1-2,TRBV27,CASSLFQGTNYGYTF,TGTGCCAGCAGTTTATTTCAGGGGACTAACTATGGCTACACCTTC
NA,NA,TRBJ1-2,TRBV20-1,CSASEGSGYTF,TGCAGTGCTAGTGAGGGGAGTGGCTACACCTTC
NA,TRBD2,TRBJ2-1,TRBV24-1,CATSDQRTSGYNEQFF,TGTGCCACCAGTGACCAGAGGACTAGCGGATACAATGAGCAGTTCTTC
NA,TRBD2,TRBJ2-3,TRBV25-1,CASSEWVGRGTDTQYF,TGTGCCAGCAGTGAATGGGTCGGGAGGGGGACAGATACGCAGTATTTT
NA,TRBD2,TRBJ2-1,TRBV5-1,CASSGSGGRNEQFF,TGCGCCAGCAGCGGAAGCGGGGGGCGAAATGAGCAGTTCTTC
NA,TRBD1,TRBJ2-7,TRBV6-5,CASSSSGTEYEQYF,TGTGCCAGCAGTAGCTCCGGGACAGAATACGAGCAGTACTTC
NA,NA,TRBJ1-6,TRBV9,CASSTLPDSSYNSPLHF,TGTGCCAGCAGTACACTCCCCGATTCTAGTTATAATTCACCCCTCCACTTT